Included here is one TCR beta chain sequence, with context. Its antigen is unidentified. The repertoire was sequenced with immunoSEQ multiplex PCR; TCRdb's copy has only in-frame clones and lacks some. Here the sample spans tens of thousands of clones, roughly 94% being singletons. The sample originates from a study of cytomegalovirus exposure and HLA in healthy donors. Germline CDR1 and CDR2: MNHEY and SVGAGI. Trimming took 8 bases from V and 8 from J, leaving 24 bases between them. The CDR3 spans 15 residues. General study results and limits: According to the study, 150 to 200 TCR beta chains were cytomegalovirus-associated.

The sample comprised PBMCs. The sequence derives from a young woman in good health and CMV-seropositive. The chain combines TRBV6-5 with TRBJ1-2, with D perhaps TRBD1 (6 bases). The CDR3 protein is CASGLRTQGRGGYTF. CDR3 sequence (DNA): TGTGCCAGCGGCCTGCGTACTCAGGGGAGAGGCGGCTACACCTTC.